This T cell receptor beta chain was documented in a study of Graves' ophthalmopathy and Graves' hyperthyroidism. Looking at the study overall: Ahead of any treatment, peripheral blood was obtained at the initial diagnosis.

This clonotype was seen at least ten times. CDR3 length: 15 amino acids. Germline V CDR1 and CDR2: SGHAT, FQDESV (reference sequence). V lost 2 bases to trimming and J lost 0 bases, with 8 bases between them. It was on clinical symptoms, serum thyroxine, TRAb, thyroid ultrasound and orbital computed tomography that diagnosis relied. Investigators amplified TCR beta CDR3 regions from RNA transcripts. Investigators did first-round RT-PCR with HTBI primers, then second-round multiplex PCR. TCRdb fed the multiplex PCR reads into MiXCR, producing one record per CDR3 protein. The sample carries approximately 380,000 distinct CDR3 sequences, roughly 20% recorded once.

Sample: peripheral blood. The TCR comes from a woman younger than 30 with stable Graves' hyperthyroidism. The chain joins TRBV11-1 to TRBJ1-3; no clear D gene. The DNA of the CDR3 is TGTGCCAGCAGCTTAACAGCGAGCTCTGGAAACACCATATATTTT. Translating it yields CASSLTASSGNTIYF.